These 19 T cell receptor beta chains share one sample of origin, sequenced in a study of T cells in Graves' hyperthyroidism and ophthalmopathy. The CDR3 regions of TCR beta were amplified from RNA transcripts. First-round RT-PCR with HTBI primers amplified the TCR CDR3 region. TCRdb analysed the multiplex PCR reads with MiXCR anew, one entry per CDR3 protein. The sample holds hundreds of thousands of distinct CDR3 sequences, 12% to 15% seen once. The specimen was blood. The receptors were sampled from a woman under 30 with Graves' hyperthyroidism.

This clonotype was detected many times. The rearrangement uses TRBV30 and TRBJ1-2; 10 bases align to TRBD1. The CDR3 loop spans 14 amino acids. From germline, CDR1 is GTSNPN and CDR2 SVGIG (reference sequence). J lost 8 bases, V lost 5 bases, and 11 bases had no gene match. The CDR3 bases are TGTGCCTGGCTGACAGGGGGCATGGGCTACGGCTACACCTTC. It translates to CAWLTGGMGYGYTF.

In this sample, this clonotype turned up many times. This sequence joins TRBV20-1 and TRBJ2-1; D could derive from TRBD1 or TRBD2 (5 bases each). V was pared by 6 bases and J by 4 bases, with 19 bases between. Looked up from germline, CDR1 is DFQATT and CDR2 is SNEGSKA (reference sequence). This CDR3 spans 15 amino acids. The CDR3 loop reads CSADLLGDTYNEQFF. CDR3 nucleotide sequence: TGCAGTGCCGACCTTCTGGGGGATACTTACAATGAGCAGTTCTTC.

This clonotype was observed many times. The genes are TRBV12-3 or TRBV12-4 and TRBJ1-5; D perhaps matches TRBD1 (5 bases). Trimming removed 0 bases from V and 3 bases from J, with 12 bases in between. This CDR3 is built from 16 residues. CDR3 in amino acids: CASSLAGGQINQPQHF. The CDR3 DNA is TGTGCCAGCAGTTTAGCGGGGGGTCAGATCAATCAGCCCCAGCATTTT.

Ten or more counts support this clonotype. This chain joins TRBV28 and TRBJ1-1, with D possibly matching TRBD1 (6 bases). The CDR3 consists of 14 residues. Germline V gene sequence: CDR1 MDHEN, CDR2 SYDVKM. The V end was cut by 7 bases, the J end by 6 bases, with 18 bases between. CDR3 coding DNA: TGTGCCAGCATAACCGGGACACCTTCTTCTGAAGCTTTCTTT. Its translation is CASITGTPSSEAFF.

This clonotype was picked up many times. The chain links TRBV11-2 to TRBJ2-5; 10 bases align to TRBD1. The CDR3 contains 15 residues. Trimming at V came to 4 bases and at J to 1 base, leaving 3 bases not matched to a gene. Germline V gives CDR1 SGHAT, CDR2 FQNNGV. In nucleotides, the CDR3 is TGTGCCAGCAGCTCGAGGACAGGGGGCCAAGAGACCCAGTACTTC. Residues: CASSSRTGGQETQYF.

This clonotype showed up many times. This chain uses TRBV20-1 with TRBJ2-2; a possible D gene is TRBD1 (5 bases). Trimming pared 3 bases from V and 7 bases from J, leaving 12 bases between. The length of the CDR3 is 13 residues. CDR1 and CDR2 from the germline V gene are DFQATT and SNEGSKA (reference sequence). Here the CDR3 reads CSASSRAGGELFF. The DNA for the CDR3 is TGCAGTGCTAGTTCCAGGGCTGGCGGGGAGCTGTTTTTT.

The sample holds one count of this clonotype. The rearrangement uses TRBV6-2 or TRBV6-3 and TRBJ2-5, with D possibly TRBD1 on 6 matching bases. This CDR3 region has 14 residues. V lost 4 bases and J lost 2, with 11 bases in between. Germline values: CDR1 MNHEY, CDR2 SVGEGT. The CDR3 here is CASSSLGGQETQYF. CDR3 coding DNA: TGTGCCAGCAGTTCCCTAGGGGGTCAAGAGACCCAGTACTTC.

CDR3 DNA: TGTGCCAGCAGCCACCTTACTAGCGGGAAGAACACCGGGGAGCTGTTTTTT. This sequence encodes CASSHLTSGKNTGELFF. V gene TRBV7-8 combines with J gene TRBJ2-2; 10 nucleotides align to TRBD2. V gave up 5 bases and J gave up 1 base; unmatched junction bases: 7. The CDR3 is 17 amino acids. Germline-derived CDR1 and CDR2 are SGHVS and FQNEAQ.

In this sample, this clonotype turned up once. Being one base from a much bigger clone, this may be a read error. V is TRBV2 and J is TRBJ1-4, with D possibly being TRBD1 (6 bases). This CDR3 spans 14 amino acids. V lost 3 bases, J lost 7 bases, and 12 bases lay in between. The germline V gene has CDR1 SNHLY and CDR2 FYNNEI. This chain's CDR3 is CASSDRQGSEKLFF. CDR3 nucleotides: TGTGCCAGCAGTGATAGGCAGGGGAGTGAAAAACTGTTTTTT.

The rearrangement links TRBV7-2 to TRBJ2-3; weak D call: TRBD2 (6 bases). Germline CDR1 SGHTA, CDR2 FQGNSA. Trimming stripped 3 bases from V and 1 base from J, with 14 bases between. The CDR3 totals 16 residues. The CDR3 loop reads CASSFTGGLGTDTQYF. CDR3 in DNA: TGTGCCAGCAGCTTTACCGGGGGTCTGGGCACAGATACGCAGTATTTT.

A word on this clonotype: No conserved phenylalanine or tryptophan ends this CDR3, so it is likely a read error. The rearrangement joins TRBV20-1 to TRBJ2-4, with 10 nucleotides matching TRBD2. This CDR3 has 18 residues. V lost 0 bases to trimming and J lost 6 bases; unmatched junction nucleotides: 14. Looked up from germline, CDR1 is DFQATT and CDR2 is SNEGSKA (reference sequence). The CDR3 reads CSARDHGSGRAFGNIQYL. In DNA form, the CDR3 reads TGCAGTGCTAGAGATCATGGAAGCGGGAGGGCCTTCGGAAACATTCAGTACCTC.

In this sample, this clonotype turned up a few times. The rearrangement uses TRBV9 and TRBJ2-6, with D tentatively TRBD1 (5 bases). CDR1 is SGDLS and CDR2 is YYNGEE in the germline V gene. V was shortened by 4 bases and J by 2 bases, with 10 bases between the two germline ends. The CDR3 spans 15 residues. The chain's CDR3 is CASSTDRTGANVLTF. In DNA form, the CDR3 reads TGTGCCAGCAGCACAGACAGAACTGGGGCCAACGTCCTGACTTTC. Drawing the rest from reference TRBV9 and TRBJ2-6, the complete variable domain is DSGVTQTPKHLITATGQRVTLRCSPRSGDLSVYWYQQSLDQGLQFLIQYYNGEERAKGNILERFSAQQFPDLHSELNLSSLELGDSALYFCASSTDRTGANVLTFGAGSRLTVL.

This clonotype was counted many times. The chain couples TRBV20-1 to TRBJ2-5, with 12 bases that match TRBD1. After removal of 1 base from V and 5 bases from J, the junction contained 5 bases not matched to a gene. The germline gives CDR1 DFQATT, CDR2 SNEGSKA (reference sequence). The CDR3 is made up of 15 amino acids. CDR3 residues: CSARGRDRGRETQYF. The DNA of the CDR3 is TGCAGTGCTAGAGGTCGGGACAGGGGGCGTGAGACCCAGTACTTC.

The chain links TRBV4-2 to TRBJ2-2; 8 positions match TRBD2. V dropped 1 base and J dropped 4; count of bases not matched to a gene: 5. Per the germline V gene, CDR1 is LGHNA and CDR2 is YNFKEQ. This CDR3 has 16 amino acids. In nucleotides, the CDR3 is TGTGCCAGCAGCCAAGTCAGCGGGAGAGCCACCGGGGAGCTGTTTTTT. This encodes CASSQVSGRATGELFF.

This clonotype was detected ten times or more. V is TRBV11-2 and J is TRBJ1-1; possible D gene TRBD1, 5 bases. Germline V lookup: CDR1 SGHAT, CDR2 FQNNGV. Trimming shortened V by 5 bases and J by 4 bases, and 20 bases separated the two germline ends. The CDR3 has 16 residues. The chain's CDR3 is CASSQVRGGVVTEAFF. DNA for the CDR3: TGTGCCAGCAGCCAAGTTCGGGGAGGGGTAGTCACTGAAGCTTTCTTT.

This clonotype showed up just once. The V gene is TRBV2, the J gene TRBJ1-4; D unclear. CDR1 is SNHLY, CDR2 FYNNEI, per germline. The ends were cut back, 2 bases at V and 4 bases at J, with 11 bases in the middle. The CDR3 loop spans 15 amino acids. The CDR3 nucleotides read TGTGCCAGCAGTGAATTTGACCCAAGTAATGAAAAACTGTTTTTT. It codes for CASSEFDPSNEKLFF.

This clonotype was seen only a few times. The gene calls are TRBV20-1 and TRBJ2-1; 7 bases line up with TRBD2. Germline CDR1 DFQATT, CDR2 SNEGSKA (reference sequence). The trim removed 4 bases at V and 7 bases at J, leaving 1 base unmatched. The CDR3 spans 11 residues. DNA of the CDR3: TGCAGTGCTACGCGGGGGAATGAGCAGTTCTTC. Its protein is CSATRGNEQFF.

The V call is TRBV28, the J call TRBJ2-2; the D gene is possibly TRBD1 (6 bases). The V end lost 1 base, the J end lost 3 bases, and 9 bases lay between the germline ends. The CDR3 contains 15 residues. Germline CDR1 reads MDHEN; CDR2 reads SYDVKM. CDR3 sequence: CASSLYNRDTGELFF. The DNA of the CDR3 is TGTGCCAGCAGTTTATATAACAGGGACACCGGGGAGCTGTTTTTT.

This clonotype occurred many times. The CDR3 DNA follows: TGCAGTGCTAGGGAGAGCACAGATACGCAGTATTTT. As protein: CSARESTDTQYF. The chain recombines TRBV20-1 with TRBJ2-3; D remains unclear. Trimming left V 3 bases short and J 0 bases short, with 4 bases between. CDR3 length: 12 residues. Germline-derived CDR1 and CDR2 are DFQATT and SNEGSKA (reference sequence).